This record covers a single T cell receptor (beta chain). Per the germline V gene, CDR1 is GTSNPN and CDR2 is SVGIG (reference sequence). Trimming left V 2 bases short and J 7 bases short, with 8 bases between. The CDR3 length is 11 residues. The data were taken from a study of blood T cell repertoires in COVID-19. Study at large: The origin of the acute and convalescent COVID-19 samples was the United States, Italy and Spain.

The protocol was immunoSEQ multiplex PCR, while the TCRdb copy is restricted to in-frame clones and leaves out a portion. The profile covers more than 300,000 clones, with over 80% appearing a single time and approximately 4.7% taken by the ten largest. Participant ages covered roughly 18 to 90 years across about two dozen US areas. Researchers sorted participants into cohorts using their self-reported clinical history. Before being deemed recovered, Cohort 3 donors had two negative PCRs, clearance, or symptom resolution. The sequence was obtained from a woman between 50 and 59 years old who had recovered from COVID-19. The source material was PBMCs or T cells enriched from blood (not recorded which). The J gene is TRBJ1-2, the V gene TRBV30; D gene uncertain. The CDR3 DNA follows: TGTGCCTGGAGTTTCCCCGGTGGCTACACCTTC. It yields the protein CAWSFPGGYTF.